Presented here are 20 T cell receptor beta chains from one specimen sequenced in a study of T cells in Graves' hyperthyroidism and ophthalmopathy. The CDR3 regions of TCR beta were amplified from RNA transcripts. RT-PCR in the first round (using the HTBI primer set) targeted the TCR CDR3. TCRdb re-called the multiplex PCR reads through MiXCR, storing one row per CDR3 protein. The sample includes 350,000 to 450,000 distinct CDR3 sequences, about a sixth of them seen just once. What was sequenced was blood. The receptors were gathered from a woman aged 25-40 years with Graves' hyperthyroidism that later progressed to Graves' ophthalmopathy.

This clonotype has a count of ten or more. The V and J genes are TRBV10-3 and TRBJ1-4; D is ambiguous. Germline V lookup: CDR1 ENHRY, CDR2 SYGVKD. This CDR3 contains 12 residues. V lost 10 bases, J lost 0 bases, and 6 bases lay in between. The CDR3: CATRATNEKLFF. CDR3 bases: TGTGCCACCAGAGCAACTAATGAAAAACTGTTTTTT.

J is TRBJ1-2 and V is TRBV30; no firm D call. V was cut by 4 bases and J by 5 bases, with 17 bases left in between. The germline CDR1 and CDR2 sequences are GTSNPN and SVGIG (reference sequence). The CDR3 contains 14 residues. Here the CDR3 reads CAWTPAFSGYGYTF. CDR3 sequence (DNA): TGTGCCTGGACCCCGGCTTTTTCCGGATATGGCTACACCTTC.

This clonotype was seen many times. The V call is TRBV11-1, the J call TRBJ2-7; D ambiguous. The germline V gene has CDR1 SGHAT and CDR2 FQDESV (reference sequence). CDR3 length equals 14 residues. Trimming removed 0 bases at V and 4 bases at J, with 10 bases between. The CDR3: CASSLALTPYEQYF. CDR3 coding DNA: TGTGCCAGCAGCTTAGCCCTTACTCCGTACGAGCAGTACTTC.

In its sample, this clonotype was seen many times. The chain uses TRBV6-1 and TRBJ1-1; D gene ambiguous. The CDR3 sequence is 17 residues long. V dropped 1 base and J dropped 4 bases, with 19 bases sitting between them. The germline gives CDR1 MNHNS, CDR2 SASEGT. CDR3 amino acids: CASSEDPERADFTEAFF. Written as DNA, the CDR3 is TGTGCCAGCAGTGAAGACCCGGAAAGGGCAGATTTCACTGAAGCTTTCTTT.

The rearrangement links TRBV4-1 to TRBJ1-2; no clear D. CDR1 is MGHRA, CDR2 YSYEKL, per germline. The CDR3 has 14 amino acids. V lost 1 base and J 2 bases, leaving 8 bases between the germline ends. The CDR3 DNA reads TGCGCCAGCAGCCAAGTGGCCAGAAACTATGGCTACACCTTC. Translation: CASSQVARNYGYTF.

As DNA, the CDR3 is TGTGCCAGCAGTGAAGCTAACCGGGACCTTCACAATGAGCAGTTCTTC. Translation: CASSEANRDLHNEQFF. The V gene is TRBV25-1, the J gene TRBJ2-1; D possibly uses TRBD1 or TRBD2 (5 bases each). Trimming removed 2 bases at V and 5 bases at J, with 16 bases between. Germline values: CDR1 MGHDK, CDR2 SYGVNS. The CDR3 contains 16 residues.

This clonotype was seen only a few times. The chain combines TRBV20-1 with TRBJ1-4; D unclear. This CDR3 has 15 residues. Germline CDR1 and CDR2: DFQATT and SNEGSKA (reference sequence). V lost 3 bases to trimming and J lost 3 bases, with 14 bases between them. CDR3 sequence (DNA): TGCAGTGCTAGTTCGTCAGGAGGGTCTAATGAAAAACTGTTTTTT. It codes for CSASSSGGSNEKLFF.

The V call is TRBV6-1, the J call TRBJ2-5; D gene uncertain. In germline, CDR1 is MNHNS, CDR2 SASEGT. Trimming shortened V by 7 bases and J by 5 bases, and 14 bases separated the two germline ends. The CDR3 covers 13 residues. The CDR3: CASTPDWRETQYF. For the CDR3, the DNA is TGTGCCAGCACCCCGGATTGGCGGGAGACCCAGTACTTC.

The rearrangement joins TRBV27 to TRBJ2-7; the D gene is possibly TRBD2 (7 bases). From germline, CDR1 is MNHEY and CDR2 SMNVEV (reference sequence). This CDR3 region has 16 residues. V shed 7 bases and J shed 4 bases, with 23 bases lying between them. The chain's CDR3 is CASKPSVGGGSYEQYF. The DNA of the CDR3 is TGTGCCAGCAAGCCCAGTGTGGGAGGGGGTTCATACGAGCAGTACTTC.

Many counts were recorded for this clonotype. The CDR3 DNA sequence: TGTGCCTGGTGGACCCGTTCCCCGAACACTGAAGCTTTCTTT. This encodes CAWWTRSPNTEAFF. V gene TRBV30 combines with J gene TRBJ1-1; D not resolved. The CDR3 contains 14 residues. Germline-derived CDR1 and CDR2 are GTSNPN and SVGIG (reference sequence). The V end was cut by 5 bases, the J end by 1 base, with 14 bases between.

This clonotype has at least ten counts. V is TRBV7-2 and J is TRBJ2-5; D possibly corresponds to TRBD1 (6 bases). Trimming pared 6 bases from V and 6 bases from J, leaving 11 bases between. The CDR3 is 12 residues long. CDR1 is SGHTA and CDR2 is FQGNSA in the germline V gene. DNA for the CDR3: TGTGCCAGCAGAGGGGGTCGGCAGACCCAGTACTTC. This encodes CASRGGRQTQYF.

This chain joins TRBV11-2 and TRBJ2-5, with D perhaps matching TRBD1 (6 bases). CDR1 is SGHAT, CDR2 FQNNGV, per germline. The CDR3 is 15 residues long. Trimming shortened V by 3 bases and J by 9 bases, and 20 bases separated the two germline ends. CDR3 in DNA: TGTGCCAGCAGCTTCCCTCACACAGGGTACTGGGCCCAGTACTTC. It yields the protein CASSFPHTGYWAQYF.

This clonotype was found many times. The gene calls are TRBV11-2 and TRBJ2-3; 9 bases align to TRBD2. J was trimmed by 8 bases and V by 5 bases; bases with no gene match: 20. Germline-derived CDR1 and CDR2 are SGHAT and FQNNGV. This CDR3 has 18 amino acids. The CDR3 DNA sequence: TGTGCCAGCAGCCCCTCAGGCGGGAGGGTAGGTTGGACCGGTACGCAGTATTTT. Translation: CASSPSGGRVGWTGTQYF.

This clonotype has a count of ten or more. J is TRBJ1-2 and V is TRBV19, with D maybe TRBD1 (6 bases). This CDR3 has 14 amino acids. V was clipped by 10 bases and J by 4 bases, with 19 bases between them. Germline V CDR1 and CDR2: LNHDA, SQIVND (reference sequence). CDR3 region: CATKVQGGGYGYTF. In nucleotides, the CDR3 is TGTGCCACCAAAGTACAGGGAGGGGGCTATGGCTACACCTTC.

V is TRBV27 and J is TRBJ2-7; 10 nucleotides line up with TRBD1. CDR1 and CDR2 from the germline V gene are MNHEY and SMNVEV (reference sequence). The J segment lost 3 bases and the V segment lost 6 bases, leaving 5 bases of the junction unmatched. The CDR3 is 14 amino acids. In DNA form, the CDR3 reads TGTGCCAGCAGCGGACAGGGGGAAGGCTACGAGCAGTACTTC. Protein sequence: CASSGQGEGYEQYF.

This clonotype occurred many times. The chain combines TRBV5-5 with TRBJ2-7; 7 bases line up with TRBD1. The length of the CDR3 is 15 residues. After removal of 4 bases from V and 3 bases from J, the junction contained 10 bases not matched to a gene. Per germline, CDR1 SGHKS and CDR2 YYEKEE (reference sequence). The CDR3 region is CASSLTTGTLYEQYF. In DNA form, the CDR3 reads TGTGCCAGCAGCCTCACGACAGGGACCCTCTACGAGCAGTACTTC.

This clonotype was detected ten times or more. The V call is TRBV16, the J call TRBJ1-2, with D possibly TRBD1 on 6 matching bases. CDR1 and CDR2 (germline): KGHSY, FQNENV. This CDR3 spans 14 amino acids. V shed 4 bases and J shed 6 bases, with 15 bases lying between them. In DNA, the CDR3 is TGTGCCAGCAGCCGATTCATACAGGGTGATGGCTACACCTTC. It specifies CASSRFIQGDGYTF. Complete variable domain (other parts from reference TRBV16 and TRBJ1-2): GEEVAQTPKHLVRGEGQKAKLYCAPIKGHSYVFWYQQVLKNEFKFLISFQNENVFDETGMPKERFSAKCLPNSPCSLEIQATKLEDSAVYFCASSRFIQGDGYTFGSGTRLTVV.

This clonotype has more than one count but fewer than ten. V gene TRBV5-5 combines with J gene TRBJ1-6; D is perhaps TRBD1 (5 bases). Trimming stripped 1 base from V and 5 bases from J, with 10 bases between. CDR1 and CDR2 (germline): SGHKS, YYEKEE (reference sequence). This CDR3 comprises 15 residues. The chain's CDR3 is CASSLRQLNNSPLHF. The CDR3 region has the DNA TGTGCCAGCAGCTTGAGACAGCTAAATAATTCACCCCTCCACTTT.

This clonotype appeared a few times. V gene TRBV6-1 combines with J gene TRBJ2-7; 8 bases fit TRBD2. V trimming: 5 bases; J trimming: 3 bases; junction bases outside the gene matches: 15. This CDR3 region has 17 residues. Germline V gives CDR1 MNHNS, CDR2 SASEGT. CDR3 bases: TGTGCCAGCAGTTCCGGGACTAGTCGACTTACAGTCTACGAGCAGTACTTC. Encoded protein: CASSSGTSRLTVYEQYF.

V is TRBV2 and J is TRBJ2-7; the match to TRBD2 covers 8 bases. The J segment lost 6 bases and the V segment lost 6 bases, leaving 7 bases of the junction unmatched. Germline loops: CDR1 SNHLY, CDR2 FYNNEI. The CDR3 consists of 13 residues. The CDR3 DNA follows: TGTGCCAGCAGCGGGGGACTAGTTGGCGAGCAGTACTTC. It yields the protein CASSGGLVGEQYF.